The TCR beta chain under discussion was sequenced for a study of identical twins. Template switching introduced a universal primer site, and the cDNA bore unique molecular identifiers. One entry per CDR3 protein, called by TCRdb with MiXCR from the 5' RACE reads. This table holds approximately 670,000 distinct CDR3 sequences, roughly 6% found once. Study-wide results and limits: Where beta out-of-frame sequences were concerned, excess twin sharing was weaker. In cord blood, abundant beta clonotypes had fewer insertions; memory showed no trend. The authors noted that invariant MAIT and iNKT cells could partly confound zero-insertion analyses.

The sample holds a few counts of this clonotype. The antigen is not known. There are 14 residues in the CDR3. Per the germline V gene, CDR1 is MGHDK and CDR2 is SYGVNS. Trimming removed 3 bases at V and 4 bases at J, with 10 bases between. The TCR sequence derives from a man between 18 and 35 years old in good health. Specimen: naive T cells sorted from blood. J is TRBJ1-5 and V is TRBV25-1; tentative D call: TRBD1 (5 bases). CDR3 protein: CASSEWGGNQPQHF. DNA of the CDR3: TGTGCCAGCAGTGAGTGGGGGGGGAATCAGCCCCAGCATTTT.